The 7 T cell receptor beta chains reported below all come from one sample, sequenced in a study of blood T cell repertoires in COVID-19. The method was immunoSEQ multiplex PCR; TCRdb's version includes in-frame clones alone and lacks a portion of them. The data show hundreds of thousands of clones, with 83% seen just once and about 2.5% held by the top ten. The specimen sequenced was peripheral blood. These receptors were taken from a woman aged 40 to 50 with active or convalescent COVID-19.

The chain recombines TRBV10-3 with TRBJ2-3; 9 bases are a match to TRBD1. V lost 9 bases to trimming and J lost 5 bases; unmatched junction nucleotides: 9. Germline CDR1 and CDR2: ENHRY and SYGVKD. This CDR3 contains 14 residues. The CDR3 DNA reads TGTGCCATATCCGCCGGGACAGGGCAAGATACGCAGTATTTT. Translated, it gives CAISAGTGQDTQYF.

This chain connects TRBV2 to TRBJ1-1; weak D call: TRBD1 (5 bases). There are 14 residues in the CDR3. V dropped 5 bases and J dropped 5 bases, with 15 bases sitting between them. From germline, CDR1 is SNHLY and CDR2 FYNNEI. This chain's CDR3 is CASSFQGGLTEAFF. DNA for the CDR3: TGTGCCAGCAGTTTTCAGGGAGGGTTGACTGAAGCTTTCTTT.

The chain uses TRBV6-5 and TRBJ2-3; tentatively, D is TRBD1 (5 bases). Germline V gene lookup returns CDR1 MNHEY and CDR2 SVGAGI. This CDR3 contains 12 residues. The V end was cut by 6 bases, the J end by 2 bases, with 6 bases between. The CDR3 sequence: CASRDNTDTQYF. CDR3 nucleotide sequence: TGTGCCAGCAGGGACAACACAGATACGCAGTATTTT.

The table lists this clone with a few counts. The chain uses TRBV28 and TRBJ1-3; no firm D call. The germline V gene has CDR1 MDHEN and CDR2 SYDVKM. This CDR3 region has 15 residues. V lost 1 base, J lost 0 bases, and 7 bases lay in between. CDR3: CASSLLSTSGNTIYF. The DNA for the CDR3 is TGTGCCAGCAGTTTATTGAGTACCTCTGGAAACACCATATATTTT.

This clone was seen a few times. V usage is TRBV4-1 and J usage is TRBJ1-1; 9 positions match TRBD1. The CDR3 covers 16 residues. Trimming removed 0 bases from V and 10 bases from J; junction bases left unmatched: 12. CDR1 MGHRA and CDR2 YSYEKL come from the germline V gene. The CDR3 sequence: CASSQDLTTGGRRAFF. CDR3 in DNA: TGCGCCAGCAGCCAAGATCTTACGACAGGGGGTCGTAGAGCTTTCTTT.

This chain connects TRBV19 to TRBJ2-7; no firm D call. Trimming stripped 3 bases from V and 7 bases from J, with 13 bases between. The germline V gene encodes CDR1 LNHDA and CDR2 SQIVND (reference sequence). CDR3 length: 13 residues. The CDR3 protein is CASSMVAGTEQYF. As DNA, the CDR3 is TGTGCCAGTAGTATGGTAGCTGGAACAGAGCAGTACTTC.

The CDR3 here is CSERTGFGYTF. As DNA, the CDR3 is TGCAGCGAAAGAACAGGGTTTGGCTACACCTTC. This chain connects TRBV29-1 to TRBJ1-2, with a tentative D call TRBD1 (6 bases). The CDR3 runs to 11 residues. With 7 bases removed from V and 7 bases from J, the gap between germline ends came to 13 bases. CDR1 and CDR2 from the germline V gene are SQVTM and ANQGSEA.